This TCR beta chain was sequenced in a study of OX40 agonist ivuxolimab in advanced cancers. Regarding the study as a whole: On average, CD8+ T cells showed a greater number of expanded clones than CD4+.

Trimming took off 5 bases at V and 7 bases at J, with 14 bases between the two ends. There are 14 residues in the CDR3. Germline CDR1 is SGHAT and CDR2 is FQDESV (reference sequence). Concerning this clone itself: Its antigen remains unknown.

Method: immunoSEQ multiplex PCR; TCRdb's copy keeps in-frame clones and lacks some. Counted here are 75,000 to 100,000 clones, around 92% occurring once; the ten biggest clones make up 10%. The study sampled blood at baseline, cycle 4 day 1, and cycle 7 day 1. The rearrangement uses TRBV11-1 and TRBJ2-2; D tentatively reads TRBD1 or TRBD2 (5 bases each). The sequence came from an adult with an advanced solid tumor such as melanoma, head and neck, liver or kidney cancer. Sequencing used CD4+ or CD8+ T cells sorted from blood, obtained in a trial of the OX40 agonist ivuxolimab. This CDR3 reads CASSTSRGGGELFF. The CDR3 DNA reads as TGTGCCAGCAGCACAAGTCGTGGGGGCGGGGAGCTGTTTTTT.